This T cell receptor beta chain was found in a study of Graves' ophthalmopathy and Graves' hyperthyroidism (dated by TCRdb to about 2018). About the full investigation: A patient counted as having stable hyperthyroidism if there was no progression to ophthalmopathy within 18 months of follow-up. The study used TCR beta repertoire signatures to distinguish Graves' ophthalmopathy from Graves' hyperthyroidism and to predict progression to ophthalmopathy. In total, around 130 blood samples were TCR-sequenced: 43 ophthalmopathy, under 80 hyperthyroidism and about 17 hyperthyroidism-to-ophthalmopathy patients. To explore V-J signatures distinguishing ophthalmopathy from hyperthyroidism, a discovery set of approximately 100 patients (roughly 45 ophthalmopathy, roughly 60 stable hyperthyroidism) was enrolled. The independent validation cohort included about 19 hyperthyroidism patients plus 17 patients who later progressed from hyperthyroidism to ophthalmopathy. In roughly 6 hyperthyroidism patients, the T-cell repertoires found in thyroid tissue were compared with those found in blood. After sampling, hyperthyroidism patients received methimazole starting at 30 mg daily, and ophthalmopathy patients received high-dose intravenous methylprednisolone.

This clonotype was observed at least ten times. Its binding antigen is unknown. No qualities accompany the bases; no much larger clone lies one base away. For repertoire sequencing, the TCR beta CDR3 regions were amplified from RNA transcripts. HTBI primers and the Qiagen OneStep RT-PCR kit were used in a first-round RT-PCR, which was followed by a second-round multiplex PCR, size selection and purification. The libraries underwent paired-end sequencing with 100 bp reads on an Illumina HiSeq2000. The source study handled its data this way. SOAPnuke was used to process the reads, throwing out any read that had adapters, had uncalled bases, had a mean Phred below 15, or lacked an exact constant-primer or identifier match. COPE v1.2.5 was used to merge high-quality paired reads. Unique nucleotide sequences were defined as clonotypes and aligned to IMGT TRB V, D and J references using MiTCR v1.1. The analysis was limited to V-J combinations with a frequency above 0.0001, which together covered approximately 99% of the repertoires. For each V-J combination, a TCR clonal expansion and chaos score was defined as F50 clonal expansion divided by the chaos observed in the TCRdist matrix. Features were reduced by Welch's t-statistics and random forest to roughly 14 V-J combinations, which fed a naive Bayes classifier. The Morisita-Horn index was used to measure how similar the thyroid and blood repertoires were. The public sequencing data were trimmed at Q25 with fastp and processed into clonotypes with MiXCR by TCRdb, which kept only in-frame beta chains. Every entry covers one CDR3 protein and lists the most common genes and DNA from its rows. TCRdb assigned the V and J calls; the authors' analysis was not used. The sample table holds roughly 1.1 million distinct CDR3 sequences, of which about 36% were seen once. 11% of the sample is taken by the ten largest.

Trimming costs V 4 bases and J 4 bases, and their ends lie 23 bases apart. Reading the germline V gene (reference sequence) gives CDR1 DFQATT and CDR2 SNEGSKA. The CDR3 runs 16 residues from the cysteine to the phenylalanine. Kept here is only the CDR3 DNA, which spans 48 bases and is read in frame from base 1. The study at large found these results: Most of the expanded thyroid clonotypes with a frequency above 0.001 were also detected in blood, and it was suggested that the thyroid immune response may be reflected by blood repertoires. Ophthalmopathy was separated from stable hyperthyroidism by the 13-signature model with around 89% sensitivity and less than 82% specificity in cross-validation and with 80%/75% in the test set. In validation, the model predicted ophthalmopathy progression with over 60% sensitivity and approximately 78% specificity; roughly 11 predicted patients were CT-confirmed with GO in a median of 6.5 months. No statistical method was used to set the sample size in advance, and the investigators knew which group each participant was assigned to.

Patients with hyperthyroidism were aged 18 to 65 years, had been newly diagnosed, and had a disease duration of less than 2 months. Patients were excluded if they had other autoimmune diseases, uncontrolled infections, pregnancy or lactation. Diagnosis was based on clinical symptoms, serum thyroxine, TRAb, thyroid ultrasound and orbital computed tomography. Trizol reagent was used to extract the total RNA, and its quality was then checked on an Agilent 2100 Bioanalyzer. The sequence is built from TRBV20-1 and TRBJ2-7, with TRBD2 tentatively as D gene (5 bases match). This TCR was recovered from an adult man with Graves' hyperthyroidism. The specimen sequenced was peripheral blood or thyroid tissue (not recorded which). The bases read TGCAGTGCTAAAGGGTGGCGAGCGGCCCTTGAGTACGAGCAGTACTTC. Its protein is CSAKGWRAALEYEQYF.